The sequence of this TCR beta chain was determined in a study of cytomegalovirus exposure and HLA in healthy donors. This CDR3 is 17 amino acids long. The junction had 8 bases not matched to a gene; V was cut back by 3 bases and J by 1 base. Germline CDR1 reads LNHDA; CDR2 reads SQIVND (reference sequence). The PCR employed 60 Vbeta primers together with 13 Jbeta primers. Profiled with immunoSEQ multiplex PCR; TCRdb holds only in-frame clones, not every one. This sample carries about 140,000 clones, over 75% of them seen once, and the ten largest clones take around 2.4%. The rearrangement uses TRBV19 and TRBJ1-5; 8 bases map to TRBD1. The sample was PBMCs. The TCR comes from a man aged 45-60 years in good health and CMV-seronegative. The CDR3 is CASSISLTGASNQPQHF. The CDR3 DNA reads as TGTGCCAGTAGTATTAGTTTGACAGGGGCGAGCAATCAGCCCCAGCATTTT.